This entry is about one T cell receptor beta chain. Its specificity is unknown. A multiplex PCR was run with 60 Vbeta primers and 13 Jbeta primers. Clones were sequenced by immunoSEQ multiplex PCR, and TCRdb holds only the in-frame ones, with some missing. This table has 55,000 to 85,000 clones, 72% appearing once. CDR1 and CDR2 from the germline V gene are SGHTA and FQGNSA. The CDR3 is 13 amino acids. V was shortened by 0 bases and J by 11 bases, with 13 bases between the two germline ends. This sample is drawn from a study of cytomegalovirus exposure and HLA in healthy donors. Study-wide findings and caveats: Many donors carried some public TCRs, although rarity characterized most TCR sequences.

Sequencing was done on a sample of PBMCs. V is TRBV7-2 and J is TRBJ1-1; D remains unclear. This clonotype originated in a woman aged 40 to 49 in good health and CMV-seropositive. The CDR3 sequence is CASSLALRGAAFF. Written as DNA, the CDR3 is TGTGCCAGCAGCTTAGCGTTACGAGGCGCCGCTTTCTTT.